The 26 T cell receptor beta chains below all came from one sample that was sequenced in a study of blood T cell repertoires in COVID-19. The table came from immunoSEQ multiplex PCR; TCRdb's copy has only in-frame clones and leaves some out. The table shows roughly 300,000 clones, with more than 70% occurring only once. The sequenced material came from peripheral blood. These receptors were collected from a man between 18 and 35 years old who had recovered from COVID-19.

About this clone: Other DNA sequences in the sample encode the same CDR3. CDR3 sequence reads: CASSLEGTANYGYTF. DNA of the CDR3: TGTGCCAGCAGCTTAGAAGGGACAGCTAACTATGGCTACACCTTC. The chain has TRBV7-6 and TRBJ1-2; 7 positions match TRBD1. V lost 1 base and J lost 0; bases outside the gene matches: 2. This CDR3 contains 15 residues. Germline V gene sequence: CDR1 SGHVS, CDR2 FNYEAQ.

The chain recombines TRBV11-1 with TRBJ1-1; D might be TRBD1 (5 bases). V was clipped by 5 bases and J by 5 bases, with 18 bases between them. Looked up from germline, CDR1 is SGHAT and CDR2 is FQDESV (reference sequence). This CDR3 contains 15 residues. CDR3 nucleotides: TGTGCCAGCAGCCGAGCCGGCAGGGAAGCGACTGAAGCTTTCTTT. As protein: CASSRAGREATEAFF.

The rearrangement uses TRBV6-5 and TRBJ1-6, with D possibly matching TRBD1 (5 bases). CDR3 length equals 16 residues. The V gene lost 0 bases and the J gene lost 7 bases, with 13 bases spanning the gap. CDR1 is MNHEY, CDR2 SVGAGI, per germline. CDR3 coding DNA: TGTGCCAGCAGTTACTCGTATCTACAGGAGAATTCACCCCTCCACTTT. Protein: CASSYSYLQENSPLHF.

The chain combines TRBV19 with TRBJ1-5, with TRBD1 as a possible D gene (6 bases). The CDR3 runs 15 residues. Deletions cut 5 bases from V and 4 bases from J, with 15 bases between. Germline V gene data show CDR1 as LNHDA and CDR2 as SQIVND (reference sequence). This CDR3 is CASSPLDRLNQPQHF. The DNA of the CDR3 is TGTGCCAGTAGTCCCCTCGACAGGCTAAATCAGCCCCAGCATTTT.

This clone turned up a few times. V usage is TRBV27 and J usage is TRBJ1-3; weak D call: TRBD1 (6 bases). V gave up 3 bases and J gave up 4 bases, with 7 bases separating them. Germline CDR1 MNHEY, CDR2 SMNVEV (reference sequence). The CDR3 runs to 13 residues. Written as DNA, the CDR3 is TGTGCCAGCAGTTTCGACAGGGGAAACACCATATATTTT. Translating it yields CASSFDRGNTIYF.

The genes are TRBV6-4 and TRBJ2-1; 7 bases map to TRBD1. This CDR3 has 14 residues. Trimming removed 2 bases from V and 6 bases from J; junction bases left unmatched: 4. Germline CDR1 and CDR2: MRHNA and SNTAGT. The CDR3 sequence is CASSDAGGGNEQFF. Written as DNA, the CDR3 is TGTGCCAGCAGTGACGCAGGGGGTGGCAATGAGCAGTTCTTC.

V is TRBV19 and J is TRBJ2-7; 9 positions match TRBD1. Germline-derived CDR1 and CDR2 are LNHDA and SQIVND (reference sequence). This CDR3 is built from 15 residues. J gave up 0 bases and V 3 bases, and 3 bases lay outside the gene matches. CDR3 sequence (DNA): TGTGCCAGTAGTATGCCGGGACAGGGCTCCTACGAGCAGTACTTC. It codes for CASSMPGQGSYEQYF.

The gene calls are TRBV5-1 and TRBJ2-7, with D possibly being TRBD2 (5 bases). The CDR3 consists of 16 residues. V gave up 2 bases and J gave up 3 bases, with 18 bases separating them. The V gene's germline CDR1 is SGHRS and CDR2 YFSETQ. DNA for the CDR3: TGCGCCAGCAGCTTAGGCGGACCCCCAGAGGGCTACGAGCAGTACTTC. Residues: CASSLGGPPEGYEQYF.

J is TRBJ2-1 and V is TRBV7-9; TRBD2 might be the D (7 bases). The germline CDR1 and CDR2 sequences are SEHNR and FQNEAQ (reference sequence). The CDR3 spans 16 residues. Trimming removed 5 bases from V and 3 bases from J, with 17 bases in between. CDR3 residues: CASSQVGGAHYNEQFF. The CDR3 DNA reads as TGTGCCAGCAGCCAGGTAGGGGGGGCCCACTACAATGAGCAGTTCTTC.

The rearrangement uses TRBV7-6 and TRBJ1-4, with 10 bases that match TRBD1. Unmatched junction bases numbered 4, after V lost 2 bases and J lost 1 base. Germline V gene data show CDR1 as SGHVS and CDR2 as FNYEAQ. CDR3 size: 17 residues. The CDR3 region is CASSLTTGGGTNEKLFF. The DNA for the CDR3 is TGTGCCAGCAGCTTAACGACAGGGGGCGGAACTAATGAAAAACTGTTTTTT.

The rearrangement joins TRBV11-2 to TRBJ2-7, with 9 bases fitting TRBD1. Germline lookup yields CDR1 SGHAT and CDR2 FQNNGV. After removal of 5 bases from V and 4 bases from J, the junction contained 6 bases not matched to a gene. The length of the CDR3 is 14 residues. CDR3: CASSQGQGRYEQYF. The DNA for the CDR3 is TGTGCCAGCAGCCAGGGACAGGGAAGGTACGAGCAGTACTTC.

The chain has TRBV6-1 and TRBJ1-5; 7 bases align to TRBD1. The CDR3 is 16 amino acids. CDR1 is MNHNS and CDR2 is SASEGT in the germline V gene. V gave up 3 bases and J gave up 0 bases; unmatched junction bases: 5. Here the CDR3 reads CASSEFRDSSNQPQHF. CDR3 nucleotides: TGTGCCAGCAGTGAGTTCCGGGACAGTAGCAATCAGCCCCAGCATTTT.

This rearrangement joins TRBV6-5 to TRBJ2-3; 10 nucleotides agree with TRBD2. This CDR3 contains 14 residues. After removal of 7 bases from V and 6 bases from J, the junction contained 7 bases not matched to a gene. Germline V lookup: CDR1 MNHEY, CDR2 SVGAGI. CDR3 bases: TGTGCCAGCAAGAGCGGGAGGGGGGGCGATACGCAGTATTTT. Amino acids: CASKSGRGGDTQYF.

V usage is TRBV7-3 and J usage is TRBJ2-1; 12 bases agree with TRBD2. From germline, CDR1 is SGHTA and CDR2 FQGTGA. The ends lost 2 bases at V and 6 bases at J; junction bases unmatched: 5. The CDR3 covers 16 residues. CDR3 nucleotide sequence: TGTGCCAGCAGCTTATTAGGACTAGCGGGAACCAATGAGCAGTTCTTC. Translating gives CASSLLGLAGTNEQFF.

CDR3 DNA: TGTGCCAGCAGCCACCAGGGGGGAGCCAATCAGCCCCAGCATTTT. It codes for CASSHQGGANQPQHF. The genes are TRBV4-2 and TRBJ1-5, with 7 bases aligning to TRBD1. J gave up 3 bases and V 3 bases, and 5 bases lay outside the gene matches. The germline V gene encodes CDR1 LGHNA and CDR2 YNFKEQ. There are 15 residues in the CDR3.

V and J are TRBV10-1 and TRBJ2-7, with 7 bases identical to TRBD1. Germline loops: CDR1 WNHNN, CDR2 SYGVQD (reference sequence). The CDR3 has 15 amino acids. Trimming took 3 bases from V and 9 from J; bases not matched to a gene: 14. CDR3 region: CASSDKGALSYGQYF. In DNA, the CDR3 is TGCGCCAGCAGTGATAAGGGGGCTCTTTCCTATGGGCAGTACTTC.

This chain links TRBV14 with TRBJ2-5, with TRBD2 as a possible D gene (5 bases). The V gene lost 4 bases and the J gene lost 11 bases, with 14 bases spanning the gap. This CDR3 spans 12 amino acids. The germline V gene encodes CDR1 SGHDN and CDR2 FVKESK. As DNA, the CDR3 is TGTGCCAGCAGCCCAGACTCCCGCGGGCAGTACTTC. Amino acids: CASSPDSRGQYF.

J is TRBJ2-2 and V is TRBV9; 13 nucleotides align to TRBD2. The ends lost 4 bases at V and 6 bases at J; junction bases unmatched: 6. CDR1 SGDLS and CDR2 YYNGEE come from the germline V gene. The CDR3 sequence is 16 residues long. The CDR3 DNA is TGTGCCAGCAGCTTACGACTAGCGGGGGGTTCCGGGGAGCTGTTTTTT. This translates into CASSLRLAGGSGELFF. Full variable domain (remainder filled in from reference TRBV9 and TRBJ2-2): DSGVTQTPKHLITATGQRVTLRCSPRSGDLSVYWYQQSLDQGLQFLIQYYNGEERAKGNILERFSAQQFPDLHSELNLSSLELGDSALYFCASSLRLAGGSGELFFGEGSRLTVL.

The rearrangement uses TRBV2 and TRBJ1-1; maybe TRBD1 (6 bases). The CDR3 has 15 residues. Germline-derived CDR1 and CDR2 are SNHLY and FYNNEI. V lost 8 bases and J 1 base, leaving 17 bases between the germline ends. CDR3 DNA: TGTGCCAGCCGGGACCCCGACAGGAGGAACACTGAAGCTTTCTTT. Residues: CASRDPDRRNTEAFF.

The chain couples TRBV29-1 to TRBJ2-7; 8 bases are a match to TRBD2. This CDR3 contains 14 residues. V was clipped by 6 bases and J by 3 bases; unmatched bases: 10. The germline V gene encodes CDR1 SQVTM and CDR2 ANQGSEA. In DNA, the CDR3 is TGCAGCGTCCAGGGAGTAGCGGGGCTCTACGAGCAGTACTTC. This codes for CSVQGVAGLYEQYF.

There are a few counts of this clone. The genes are TRBV27 and TRBJ1-2; TRBD1 matches 7 bases. This CDR3 is built from 14 residues. Germline V lookup: CDR1 MNHEY, CDR2 SMNVEV (reference sequence). Germline trimming cut 3 bases from V and 6 bases from J; bases unmatched to any gene: 7. DNA for the CDR3: TGTGCCAGCAGTTTCTTACAGGGGTCGCATGGCTACACCTTC. Encoded protein: CASSFLQGSHGYTF.

CDR3 amino acids: CASSRGGGELFF. The CDR3 nucleotides read TGTGCCAGCAGCCGAGGGGGCGGGGAGCTGTTTTTT. This sequence joins TRBV7-9 and TRBJ2-2; perhaps TRBD1 as D (6 bases). The V gene lost 5 bases and the J gene lost 7 bases, with 8 bases spanning the gap. This CDR3 contains 12 residues. Germline CDR1 is SEHNR and CDR2 is FQNEAQ (reference sequence).

The rearrangement links TRBV7-6 to TRBJ1-2, with D perhaps matching TRBD1 (6 bases). CDR3 length: 16 residues. CDR1 is SGHVS, CDR2 FNYEAQ, per germline. V was clipped by 2 bases and J by 4 bases, with 17 bases between them. The CDR3 DNA follows: TGTGCCAGCAGCTTATCACAACTAGGACAGTTCTATGGCTACACCTTC. It is translated as CASSLSQLGQFYGYTF.

V and J are TRBV6-5 and TRBJ2-1; D call uncertain. Trimming pared 6 bases from V and 12 bases from J, leaving 18 bases between. The CDR3 length is 13 residues. Germline CDR1 is MNHEY and CDR2 is SVGAGI. The CDR3 reads CASRPLEVWRQFF. The CDR3 DNA reads as TGTGCCAGCAGGCCCCTGGAAGTCTGGAGGCAGTTCTTC.

The rearrangement links TRBV3-1 (or the pseudogene TRBV3-2) to TRBJ2-3; 9 bases map to TRBD2. V lost 4 bases, J lost 2 bases, and 7 bases stayed unmatched. Looked up from germline, CDR1 is LGHDT and CDR2 is YNNKEL (reference sequence). This CDR3 is built from 16 residues. Written as DNA, the CDR3 is TGTGCCAGCAGCCCCATAGCGGGGGCTTCCACAGATACGCAGTATTTT. Residues: CASSPIAGASTDTQYF.

V is TRBV27 and J is TRBJ1-6, with D maybe TRBD1 (5 bases). This CDR3 has 17 amino acids. The V gene lost 3 bases and the J gene lost 2 bases, with 14 bases spanning the gap. Per the germline V gene, CDR1 is MNHEY and CDR2 is SMNVEV (reference sequence). CDR3 loop: CASSLENRGAYNSPLHF. CDR3 DNA: TGTGCCAGCAGTTTGGAGAATAGGGGCGCCTATAATTCACCCCTCCACTTT.